The clone carrying this TCR beta chain was observed a single time. Specified time point: pre-treatment baseline. Data came from immunoSEQ multiplex PCR; TCRdb stores just in-frame clones and leaves some out. Here the sample spans roughly 15,000 clones, roughly 84% being singletons. Per germline, CDR1 SGHDT and CDR2 YYEEEE. This CDR3 has 13 amino acids. Trimming removed 3 bases from V and 7 bases from J; junction bases left unmatched: 1. The sample comes from a study of blood T cell dynamics during melanoma immunotherapy. The TCR originated in a human donor with melanoma. The rearrangement joins TRBV5-6 to TRBJ2-1, with TRBD2 matching 10 bases. This material consisted of blood, taken from a patient treated with checkpoint blockade. CDR3 coding DNA: TGTGCCAGCAGCTCTAGCGGGGGAAATGAGCAGTTCTTC. Its translation: CASSSSGGNEQFF.